This T cell receptor beta chain was observed in a study of T cells in Graves' hyperthyroidism and ophthalmopathy. The study, taken as a whole, reports: In the blood, most expanded thyroid clonotypes above 0.001 appeared as well.

The table lists this clonotype with many counts. Its specificity is not known. The CDR3 length is 15 residues. The germline gives CDR1 SGHRS, CDR2 YFSETQ. V was clipped by 0 bases and J by 0 bases, with 10 bases between them. The CDR3 regions of TCR beta were amplified from RNA transcripts. RT-PCR in the first round (using the HTBI primer set) targeted the TCR CDR3. TCRdb fed the multiplex PCR reads into MiXCR, producing one record per CDR3 protein. The sample includes under 450,000 distinct CDR3 sequences, approximately 15% of them seen just once. The origin of this receptor is a woman younger than 30 with Graves' hyperthyroidism. The sequenced material came from blood. The gene calls are TRBV5-1 and TRBJ2-7, with D hard to call. The CDR3 protein is CASSLVGSSSYEQYF. The CDR3 coding sequence is TGCGCCAGCAGCTTGGTGGGGTCAAGCTCCTACGAGCAGTACTTC.